The clone carrying this T cell receptor beta chain was found a few times. The antigen remains unidentified. This specimen belongs to a study of CD8+CD57+ T cells in acquired aplastic anemia. At the level of the study: The DNA of sorted CD4+ and CD8+ cells averaged approximately 3.2 ug. Study-wide results and caveats: Found in both controls and patients were some 31 CD8+ CDR3 sequences.

Trimming removed 2 bases from V and 0 bases from J; junction bases left unmatched: 4. The CDR3 contains 15 residues. Germline V gene data show CDR1 as MNHEY and CDR2 as SVGEGT. CDR3 and TCR beta VDJ profiling relied on genomic DNA as the template. TCRdb re-called the reads through MiXCR, storing one row per CDR3 protein. The table lists 100,000 to 150,000 distinct CDR3 sequences, 30% to 45% of them singletons, with roughly 2.7% in the top ten. Sequenced patients had shown CD8+CD57+ cell expansion by flow cytometry. No therapy was given to patients before blood sampling. The sample taken for sequencing was sorted CD4+, CD8+, or CD8+CD57+ T cells (not recorded which) from PBMCs. This clonotype originated in a human donor with aplastic anemia. The rearrangement uses TRBV6-2 or TRBV6-3 and TRBJ2-7, with 7 bases that match TRBD2. The CDR3 DNA is TGTGCCAGCAGTTACGGCGGGGGACGCTCCTACGAGCAGTACTTC. It specifies CASSYGGGRSYEQYF.